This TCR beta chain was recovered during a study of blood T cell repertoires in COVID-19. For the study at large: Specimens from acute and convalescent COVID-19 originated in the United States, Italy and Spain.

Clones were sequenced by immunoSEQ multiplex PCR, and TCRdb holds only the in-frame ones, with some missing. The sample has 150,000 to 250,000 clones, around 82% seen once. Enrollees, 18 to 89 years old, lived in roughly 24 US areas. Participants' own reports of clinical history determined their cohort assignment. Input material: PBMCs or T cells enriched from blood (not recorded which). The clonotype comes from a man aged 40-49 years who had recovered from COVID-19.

As DNA, the CDR3 is TGTGCCAGCAGCGTAGGAGTCCGCGACAATGAGCAGTTCTTC. Its protein product is CASSVGVRDNEQFF. The V gene is TRBV9, the J gene TRBJ2-1; no reliable D call. Germline CDR1 and CDR2: SGDLS and YYNGEE. The CDR3 runs to 14 residues. V lost 0 bases, J lost 5 bases, and 9 bases lay in between.